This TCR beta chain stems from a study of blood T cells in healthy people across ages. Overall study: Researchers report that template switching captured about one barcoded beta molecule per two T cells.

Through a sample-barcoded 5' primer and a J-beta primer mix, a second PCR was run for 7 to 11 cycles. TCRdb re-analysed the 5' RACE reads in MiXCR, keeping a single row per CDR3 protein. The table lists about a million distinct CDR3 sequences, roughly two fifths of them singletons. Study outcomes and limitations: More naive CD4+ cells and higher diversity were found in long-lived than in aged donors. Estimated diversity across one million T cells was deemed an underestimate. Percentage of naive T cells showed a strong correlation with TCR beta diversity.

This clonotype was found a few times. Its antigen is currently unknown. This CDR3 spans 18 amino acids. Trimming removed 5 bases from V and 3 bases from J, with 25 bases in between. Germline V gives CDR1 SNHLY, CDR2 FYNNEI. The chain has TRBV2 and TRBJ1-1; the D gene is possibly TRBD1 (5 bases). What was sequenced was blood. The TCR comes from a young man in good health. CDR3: CASSYRDSPSGGDTEAFF. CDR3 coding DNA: TGTGCCAGCAGTTATCGGGACTCCCCTTCTGGGGGAGACACTGAAGCTTTCTTT.